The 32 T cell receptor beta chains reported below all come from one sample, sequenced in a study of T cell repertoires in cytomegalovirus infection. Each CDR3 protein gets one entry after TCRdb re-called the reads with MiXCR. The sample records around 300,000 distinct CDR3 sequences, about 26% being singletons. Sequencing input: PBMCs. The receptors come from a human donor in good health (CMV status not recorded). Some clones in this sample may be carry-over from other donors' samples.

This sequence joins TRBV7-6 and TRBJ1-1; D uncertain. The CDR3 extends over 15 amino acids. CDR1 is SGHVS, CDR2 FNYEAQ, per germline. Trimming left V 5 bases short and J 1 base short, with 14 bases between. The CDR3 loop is CASSPSGQKNTEAFF. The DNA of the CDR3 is TGTGCCAGCAGCCCGTCCGGTCAGAAGAACACTGAAGCTTTCTTT.

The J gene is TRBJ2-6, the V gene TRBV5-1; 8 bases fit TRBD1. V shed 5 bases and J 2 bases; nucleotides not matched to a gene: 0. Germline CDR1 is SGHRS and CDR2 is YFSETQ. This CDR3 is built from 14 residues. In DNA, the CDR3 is TGCGCCAGCAGGACAGGGGCTGGGGCCAACGTCCTGACTTTC. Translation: CASRTGAGANVLTF.

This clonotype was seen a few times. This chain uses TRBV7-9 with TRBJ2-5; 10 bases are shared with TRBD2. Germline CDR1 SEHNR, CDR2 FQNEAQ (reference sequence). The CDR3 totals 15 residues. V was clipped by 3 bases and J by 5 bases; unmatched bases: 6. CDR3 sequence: CASSFWLAGEETQYF. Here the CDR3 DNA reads TGTGCCAGCAGCTTTTGGCTAGCGGGAGAGGAGACCCAGTACTTC.

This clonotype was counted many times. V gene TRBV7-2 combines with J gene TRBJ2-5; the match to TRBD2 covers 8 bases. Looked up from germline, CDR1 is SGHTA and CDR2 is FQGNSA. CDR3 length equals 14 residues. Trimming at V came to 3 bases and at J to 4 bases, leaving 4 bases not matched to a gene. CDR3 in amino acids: CASSFSLAGETQYF. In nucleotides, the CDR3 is TGTGCCAGCAGCTTTAGCCTAGCGGGAGAGACCCAGTACTTC.

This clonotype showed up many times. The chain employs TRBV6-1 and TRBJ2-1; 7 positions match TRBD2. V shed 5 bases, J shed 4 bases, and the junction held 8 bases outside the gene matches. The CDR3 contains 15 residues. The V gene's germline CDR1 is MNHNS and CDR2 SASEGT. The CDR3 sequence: CASSQFGGGYNEQFF. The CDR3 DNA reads TGTGCCAGCAGTCAGTTCGGGGGAGGGTACAATGAGCAGTTCTTC.

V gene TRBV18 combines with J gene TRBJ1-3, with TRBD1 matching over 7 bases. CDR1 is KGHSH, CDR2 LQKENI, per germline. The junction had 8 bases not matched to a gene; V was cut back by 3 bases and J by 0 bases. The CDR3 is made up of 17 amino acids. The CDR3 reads CASSPGQLLFSGNTIYF. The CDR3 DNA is TGTGCCAGCTCACCGGGACAGCTACTATTCTCTGGAAACACCATATATTTT. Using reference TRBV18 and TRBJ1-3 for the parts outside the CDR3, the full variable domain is NAGVMQNPRHLVRRRGQEARLRCSPMKGHSHVYWYRQLPEEGLKFMVYLQKENIIDESGMPKERFSAEFPKEGPSILRIQQVVRGDSAAYFCASSPGQLLFSGNTIYFGEGSWLTVV.

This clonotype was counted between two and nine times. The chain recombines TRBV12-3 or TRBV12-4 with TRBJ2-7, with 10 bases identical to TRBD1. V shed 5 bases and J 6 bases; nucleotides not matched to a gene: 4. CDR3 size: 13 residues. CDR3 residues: CASSPGTGAEQYF. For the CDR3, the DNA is TGTGCCAGCAGTCCGGGGACAGGGGCCGAGCAGTACTTC.

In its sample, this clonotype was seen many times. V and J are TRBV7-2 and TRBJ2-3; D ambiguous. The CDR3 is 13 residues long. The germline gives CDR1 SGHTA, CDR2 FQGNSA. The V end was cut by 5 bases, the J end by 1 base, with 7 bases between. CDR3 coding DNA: TGTGCCAGCAGCCCTGACCGCACAGATACGCAGTATTTT. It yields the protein CASSPDRTDTQYF.

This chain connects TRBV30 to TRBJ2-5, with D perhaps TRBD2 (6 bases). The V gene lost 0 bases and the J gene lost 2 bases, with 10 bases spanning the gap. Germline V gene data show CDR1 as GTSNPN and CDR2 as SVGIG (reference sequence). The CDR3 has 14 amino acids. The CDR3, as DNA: TGTGCCTGGAGTGTGCCTGGGACTCAAGAGACCCAGTACTTC. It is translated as CAWSVPGTQETQYF.

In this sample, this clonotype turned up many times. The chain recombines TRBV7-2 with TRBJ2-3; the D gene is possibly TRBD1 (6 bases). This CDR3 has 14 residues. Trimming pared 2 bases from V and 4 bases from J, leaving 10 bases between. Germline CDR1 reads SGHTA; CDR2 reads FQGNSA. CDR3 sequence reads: CASSLRAGADTQYF. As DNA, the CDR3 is TGTGCCAGCAGCTTACGGGCAGGGGCAGATACGCAGTATTTT. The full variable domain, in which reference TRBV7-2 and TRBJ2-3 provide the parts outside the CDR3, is GAGVSQSPSNKVTEKGKDVELRCDPISGHTALYWYRQSLGQGLEFLIYFQGNSAPDKSGLPSDRFSAERTGGSVSTLTIQRTQQEDSAVYLCASSLRAGADTQYFGPGTRLTVL.

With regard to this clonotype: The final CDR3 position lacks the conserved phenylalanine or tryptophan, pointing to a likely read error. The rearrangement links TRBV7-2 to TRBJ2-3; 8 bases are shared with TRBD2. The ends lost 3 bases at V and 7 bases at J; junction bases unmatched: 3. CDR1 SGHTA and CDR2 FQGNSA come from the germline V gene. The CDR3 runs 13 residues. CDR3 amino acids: CASSFPSGYTQYS. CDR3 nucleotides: TGTGCCAGCAGCTTCCCTAGCGGGTATACGCAGTATTCT.

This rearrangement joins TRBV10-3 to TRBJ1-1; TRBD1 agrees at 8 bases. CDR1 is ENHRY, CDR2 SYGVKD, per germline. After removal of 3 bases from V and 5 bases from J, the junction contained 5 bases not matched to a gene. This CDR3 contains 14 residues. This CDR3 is CAISDDRGETEAFF. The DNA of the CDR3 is TGTGCCATCAGTGACGACAGGGGTGAGACTGAAGCTTTCTTT.

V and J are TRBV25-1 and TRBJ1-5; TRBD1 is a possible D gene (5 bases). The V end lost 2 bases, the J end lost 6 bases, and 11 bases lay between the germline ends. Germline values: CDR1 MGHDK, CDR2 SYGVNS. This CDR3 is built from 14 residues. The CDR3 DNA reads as TGTGCCAGCAGTGAAGGCAGGGAGGCTCAGCCCCAGCATTTT. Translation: CASSEGREAQPQHF.

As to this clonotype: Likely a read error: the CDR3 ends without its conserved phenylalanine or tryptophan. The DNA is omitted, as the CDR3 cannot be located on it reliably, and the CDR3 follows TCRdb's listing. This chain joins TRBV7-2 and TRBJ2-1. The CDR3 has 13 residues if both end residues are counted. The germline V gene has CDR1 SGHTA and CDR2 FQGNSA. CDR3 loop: CASSGPFGNEQIV.

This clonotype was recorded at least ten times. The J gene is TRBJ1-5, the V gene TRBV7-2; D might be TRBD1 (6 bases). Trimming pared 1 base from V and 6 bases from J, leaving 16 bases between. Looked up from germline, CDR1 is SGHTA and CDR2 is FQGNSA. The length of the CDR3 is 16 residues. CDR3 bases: TGTGCCAGCAGCTTAGATGGTTCAGGGGTGACTCAGCCCCAGCATTTT. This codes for CASSLDGSGVTQPQHF.

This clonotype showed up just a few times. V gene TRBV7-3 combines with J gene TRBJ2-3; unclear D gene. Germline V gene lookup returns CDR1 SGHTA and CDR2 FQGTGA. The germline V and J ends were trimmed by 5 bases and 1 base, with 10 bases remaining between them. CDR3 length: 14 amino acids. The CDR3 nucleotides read TGTGCCAGCAGCGACCGGAACCGCACAGATACGCAGTATTTT. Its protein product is CASSDRNRTDTQYF.

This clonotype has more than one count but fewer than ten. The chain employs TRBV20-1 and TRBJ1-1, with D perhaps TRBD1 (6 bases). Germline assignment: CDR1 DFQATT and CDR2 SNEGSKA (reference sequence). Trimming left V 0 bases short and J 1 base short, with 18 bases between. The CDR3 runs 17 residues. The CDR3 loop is CSARDPNSGTTNTEAFF. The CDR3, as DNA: TGCAGTGCTAGAGATCCTAATTCGGGGACAACGAACACTGAAGCTTTCTTT.

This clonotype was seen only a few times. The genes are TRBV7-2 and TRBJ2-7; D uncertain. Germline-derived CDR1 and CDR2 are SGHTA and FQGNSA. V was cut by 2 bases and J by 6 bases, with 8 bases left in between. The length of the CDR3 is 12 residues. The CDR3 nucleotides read TGTGCCAGCAGCTTACCCAACCCCGAGCAGTACTTC. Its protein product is CASSLPNPEQYF.

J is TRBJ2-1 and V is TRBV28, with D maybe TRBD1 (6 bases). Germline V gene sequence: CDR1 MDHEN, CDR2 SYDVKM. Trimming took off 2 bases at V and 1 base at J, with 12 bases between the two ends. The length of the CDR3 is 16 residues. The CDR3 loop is CASSLPTGLSYNEQFF. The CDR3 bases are TGTGCCAGCAGTTTACCGACAGGATTGTCCTACAATGAGCAGTTCTTC.

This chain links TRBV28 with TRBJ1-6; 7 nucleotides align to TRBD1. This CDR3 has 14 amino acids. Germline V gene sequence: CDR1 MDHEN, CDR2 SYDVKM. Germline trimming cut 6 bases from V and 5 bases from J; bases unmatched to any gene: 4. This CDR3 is CASSWDRDNSPLHF. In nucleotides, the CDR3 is TGTGCCAGCAGCTGGGACAGAGATAATTCACCCCTCCACTTT.

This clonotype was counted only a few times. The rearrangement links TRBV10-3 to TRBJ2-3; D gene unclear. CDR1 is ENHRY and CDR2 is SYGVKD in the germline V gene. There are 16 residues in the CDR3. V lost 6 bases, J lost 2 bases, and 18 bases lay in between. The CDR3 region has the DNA TGTGCCATCAGGCCCGACTTGGTGGCTAACACAGATACGCAGTATTTT. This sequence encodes CAIRPDLVANTDTQYF.

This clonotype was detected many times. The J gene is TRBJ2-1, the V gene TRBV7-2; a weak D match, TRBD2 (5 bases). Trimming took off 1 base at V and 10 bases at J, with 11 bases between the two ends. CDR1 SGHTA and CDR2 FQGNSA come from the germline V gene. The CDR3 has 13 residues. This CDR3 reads CASSLVGSAEQFF. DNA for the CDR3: TGTGCCAGCAGCTTAGTGGGTAGCGCGGAGCAGTTCTTC. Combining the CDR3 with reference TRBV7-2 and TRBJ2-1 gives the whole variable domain GAGVSQSPSNKVTEKGKDVELRCDPISGHTALYWYRQSLGQGLEFLIYFQGNSAPDKSGLPSDRFSAERTGGSVSTLTIQRTQQEDSAVYLCASSLVGSAEQFFGPGTRLTVL.

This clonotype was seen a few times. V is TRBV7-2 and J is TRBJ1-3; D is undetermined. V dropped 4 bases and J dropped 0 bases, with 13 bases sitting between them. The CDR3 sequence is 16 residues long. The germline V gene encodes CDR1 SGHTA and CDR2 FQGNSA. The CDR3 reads CASSSNTVSSGNTIYF. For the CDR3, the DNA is TGTGCCAGCAGCTCCAACACAGTGAGCTCTGGAAACACCATATATTTT.

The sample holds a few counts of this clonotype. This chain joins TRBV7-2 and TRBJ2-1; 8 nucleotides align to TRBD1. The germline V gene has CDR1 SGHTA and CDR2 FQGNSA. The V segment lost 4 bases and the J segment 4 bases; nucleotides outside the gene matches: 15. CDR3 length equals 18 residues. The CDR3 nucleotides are TGTGCCAGCAGCTCTAGGCGGTCAGGGACAGGCCGATACAATGAGCAGTTCTTC. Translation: CASSSRRSGTGRYNEQFF.

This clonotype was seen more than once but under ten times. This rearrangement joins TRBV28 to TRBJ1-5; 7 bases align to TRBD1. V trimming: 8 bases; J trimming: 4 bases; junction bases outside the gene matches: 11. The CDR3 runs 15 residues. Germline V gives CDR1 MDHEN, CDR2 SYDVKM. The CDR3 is CASVFQDRQNQPQHF. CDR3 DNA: TGTGCCAGCGTCTTCCAGGACAGGCAAAATCAGCCCCAGCATTTT. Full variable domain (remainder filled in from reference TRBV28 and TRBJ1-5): DVKVTQSSRYLVKRTGEKVFLECVQDMDHENMFWYRQDPGLGLRLIYFSYDVKMKEKGDIPEGYSVSREKKERFSLILESASTNQTSMYLCASVFQDRQNQPQHFGDGTRLSIL.

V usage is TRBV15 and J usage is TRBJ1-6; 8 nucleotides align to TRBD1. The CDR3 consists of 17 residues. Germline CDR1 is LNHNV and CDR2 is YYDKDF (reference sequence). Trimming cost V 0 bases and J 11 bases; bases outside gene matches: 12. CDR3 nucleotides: TGTGCCACCAGCAGAGATAGGCCAGGGGGCTCGAACGCACCCCTCCACTTT. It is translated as CATSRDRPGGSNAPLHF.

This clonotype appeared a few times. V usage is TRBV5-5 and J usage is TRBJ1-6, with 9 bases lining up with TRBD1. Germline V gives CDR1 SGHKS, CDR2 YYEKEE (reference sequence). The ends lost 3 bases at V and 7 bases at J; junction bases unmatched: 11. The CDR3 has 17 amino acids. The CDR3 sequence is CASSSMDRGSLNSPLHF. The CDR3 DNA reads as TGTGCCAGCAGCTCGATGGACAGGGGCTCCTTGAATTCACCCCTCCACTTT. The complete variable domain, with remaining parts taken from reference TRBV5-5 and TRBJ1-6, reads DAGVTQSPTHLIKTRGQQVTLRCSPISGHKSVSWYQQVLGQGPQFIFQYYEKEERGRGNFPDRFSARQFPNYSSELNVNALLLGDSALYLCASSSMDRGSLNSPLHFGNGTRLTVT.

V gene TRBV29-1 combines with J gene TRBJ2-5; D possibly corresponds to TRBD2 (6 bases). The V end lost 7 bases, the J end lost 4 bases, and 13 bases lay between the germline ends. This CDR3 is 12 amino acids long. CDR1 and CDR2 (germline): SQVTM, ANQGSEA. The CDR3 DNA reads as TGCAGCGCCATCCGGAGGGGAGAGACCCAGTACTTC. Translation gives CSAIRRGETQYF.

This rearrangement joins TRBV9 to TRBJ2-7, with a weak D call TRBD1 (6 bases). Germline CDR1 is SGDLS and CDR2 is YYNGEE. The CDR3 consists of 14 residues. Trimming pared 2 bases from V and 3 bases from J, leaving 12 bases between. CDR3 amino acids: CASSVNRGGYEQYF. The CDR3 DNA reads TGTGCCAGCAGCGTTAACCGAGGGGGCTACGAGCAGTACTTC.

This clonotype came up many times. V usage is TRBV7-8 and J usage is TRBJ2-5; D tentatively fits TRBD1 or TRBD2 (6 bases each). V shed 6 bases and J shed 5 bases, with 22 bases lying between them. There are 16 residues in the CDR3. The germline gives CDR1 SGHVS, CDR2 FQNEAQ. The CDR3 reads CASSRGPGAAVETQYF. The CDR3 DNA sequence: TGTGCCAGCAGTCGAGGGCCGGGGGCGGCCGTGGAGACCCAGTACTTC.

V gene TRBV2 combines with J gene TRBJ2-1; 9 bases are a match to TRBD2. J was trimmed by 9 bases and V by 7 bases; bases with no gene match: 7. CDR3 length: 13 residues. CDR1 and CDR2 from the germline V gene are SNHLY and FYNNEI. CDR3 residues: CASMGLAGLEQFF. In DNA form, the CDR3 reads TGTGCCAGCATGGGTCTAGCGGGACTTGAGCAGTTCTTC.

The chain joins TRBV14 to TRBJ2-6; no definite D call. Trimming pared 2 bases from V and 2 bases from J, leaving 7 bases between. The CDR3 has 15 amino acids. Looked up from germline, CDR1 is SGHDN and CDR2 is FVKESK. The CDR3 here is CASSQRLPGANVLTF. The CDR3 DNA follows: TGTGCCAGCAGCCAACGGCTCCCTGGGGCCAACGTCCTGACTTTC. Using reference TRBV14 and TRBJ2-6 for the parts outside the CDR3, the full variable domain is EAGVTQFPSHSVIEKGQTVTLRCDPISGHDNLYWYRRVMGKEIKFLLHFVKESKQDESGMPNNRFLAERTGGTYSTLKVQPAELEDSGVYFCASSQRLPGANVLTFGAGSRLTVL.